This is a list of T cell receptor beta chains from one sample in a study of blood T cell repertoires in COVID-19. Using immunoSEQ multiplex PCR, the repertoire was profiled, and TCRdb retains in-frame clones only, with some absent. The data contain 150,000 to 200,000 clones, 82% of them seen just once; the ten biggest clones take up roughly 8%. The source material was peripheral blood. The source of these receptors is a woman aged 55-75 years with COVID-19, enrolled during active disease. Each CDR3 is given with its conserved first and last residue. Each record gives: D gene, V gene, clone size, J gene, CDR3 protein, CDR3 DNA. D genes are given only for firm matches. A clone size is listed for some rows: how often the clone was seen (once, few, many), or a class if it is expanded.

d_gene: TRBD2
v_gene: TRBV7-2
abundance: NA
j_gene: TRBJ2-3
CDR3aa: CASSLAPSGIGTDTQYF
CDR3nt: TGTGCCAGCAGCTTAGCGCCTAGCGGGATAGGTACAGATACGCAGTATTTT

d_gene: NA
v_gene: TRBV6-5
abundance: NA
j_gene: TRBJ1-1
CDR3aa: CASREDGNRVTEAFF
CDR3nt: TGTGCCAGCAGGGAGGACGGCAACCGGGTCACTGAAGCTTTCTTT

d_gene: NA
v_gene: TRBV6-6
abundance: NA
j_gene: TRBJ1-5
CDR3aa: CASRARDSNQPQHF
CDR3nt: TGTGCCAGCAGGGCGAGGGATAGCAATCAGCCCCAGCATTTT

d_gene: NA
v_gene: TRBV18
abundance: NA
j_gene: TRBJ1-2
CDR3aa: CASSPYNRDVYGYTF
CDR3nt: TGTGCCAGCTCACCTTATAACAGGGACGTCTATGGCTACACCTTC

d_gene: NA
v_gene: TRBV7-2
abundance: NA
j_gene: TRBJ1-5
CDR3aa: CASSLNYQPQHF
CDR3nt: TGTGCCAGCAGCCTAAACTATCAGCCCCAGCATTTT

d_gene: NA
v_gene: TRBV2
abundance: NA
j_gene: TRBJ1-1
CDR3aa: CASNSEGYTEAFF
CDR3nt: TGTGCCAGCAACTCGGAGGGCTACACTGAAGCTTTCTTT

d_gene: NA
v_gene: TRBV5-1
abundance: once
j_gene: TRBJ1-1
CDR3aa: CASSFREDTEAFF
CDR3nt: TGCGCCAGCAGCTTCAGGGAGGACACTGAAGCTTTCTTT

d_gene: NA
v_gene: TRBV6-5
abundance: NA
j_gene: TRBJ1-5
CDR3aa: CASNKEGQPQHF
CDR3nt: TGTGCCAGCAATAAGGAGGGTCAGCCCCAGCATTTT

d_gene: NA
v_gene: TRBV7-9
abundance: NA
j_gene: TRBJ2-5
CDR3aa: CASSQEVETQYF
CDR3nt: TGTGCCAGCAGCCAAGAGGTCGAGACCCAGTACTTC

d_gene: TRBD1
v_gene: TRBV19
abundance: once
j_gene: TRBJ1-4
CDR3aa: CASSDRGQDEKLFF
CDR3nt: TGTGCCAGTAGCGACAGGGGGCAGGATGAAAAACTGTTTTTT

d_gene: TRBD1
v_gene: TRBV4-3
abundance: NA
j_gene: TRBJ1-2
CDR3aa: CASSQETGLGYTF
CDR3nt: TGCGCCAGCAGCCAAGAGACAGGGTTGGGCTACACCTTC

d_gene: NA
v_gene: TRBV28
abundance: once
j_gene: TRBJ2-7
CDR3aa: CASIPHSGNEQYF
CDR3nt: TGTGCCAGCATCCCCCATTCAGGAAACGAGCAGTACTTC

d_gene: NA
v_gene: TRBV2
abundance: many
j_gene: TRBJ1-1
CDR3aa: CASSETPVRNTEAFF
CDR3nt: TGTGCCAGCAGTGAAACCCCAGTACGGAACACTGAAGCTTTCTTT

d_gene: NA
v_gene: TRBV7-9
abundance: NA
j_gene: TRBJ1-2
CDR3aa: CASSLAAGNGYTF
CDR3nt: TGTGCCAGCAGCTTAGCTGCGGGTAATGGCTACACCTTC

d_gene: NA
v_gene: TRBV7-9
abundance: NA
j_gene: TRBJ2-5
CDR3aa: CASSLAHRTQYF
CDR3nt: TGTGCCAGCAGCTTAGCCCATAGGACCCAGTACTTC

d_gene: TRBD2
v_gene: TRBV5-1
abundance: NA
j_gene: TRBJ2-5
CDR3aa: CASSFTAGSQETQYF
CDR3nt: TGCGCCAGCAGCTTCACAGCGGGGAGCCAAGAGACCCAGTACTTC

d_gene: TRBD1
v_gene: TRBV5-5
abundance: NA
j_gene: TRBJ1-4
CDR3aa: CASSGGTGRDEKLFF
CDR3nt: TGTGCCAGCAGCGGGGGGACAGGGCGGGATGAAAAACTGTTTTTT

d_gene: TRBD2
v_gene: TRBV7-8
abundance: few
j_gene: TRBJ2-3
CDR3aa: CASSRTSGFTSTDTQYF
CDR3nt: TGTGCCAGCAGCCGGACTAGCGGGTTTACAAGCACAGATACGCAGTATTTT

d_gene: NA
v_gene: TRBV27
abundance: NA
j_gene: TRBJ2-1
CDR3aa: CASTLYNEQFF
CDR3nt: TGTGCCAGCACCCTCTACAATGAGCAGTTCTTC

d_gene: TRBD1
v_gene: TRBV29-1
abundance: many
j_gene: TRBJ2-2
CDR3aa: CSVVLGGPAGELFF
CDR3nt: TGCAGCGTTGTCCTAGGGGGCCCGGCCGGGGAGCTGTTTTTT

d_gene: NA
v_gene: TRBV4-2
abundance: once
j_gene: TRBJ2-1
CDR3aa: CASSQGQTPINEQFF
CDR3nt: TGTGCCAGCAGCCAAGGGCAGACACCAATCAATGAGCAGTTCTTC

d_gene: NA
v_gene: TRBV15
abundance: few
j_gene: TRBJ2-2
CDR3aa: CATSRRADPNTGELFF
CDR3nt: TGTGCCACCAGCAGGAGAGCGGACCCGAACACCGGGGAGCTGTTTTTT

d_gene: TRBD1
v_gene: TRBV3-1/TRBV3-2
abundance: NA
j_gene: TRBJ2-1
CDR3aa: CASSQWDRGSNEQFF
CDR3nt: TGTGCCAGCAGCCAATGGGACAGGGGAAGCAATGAGCAGTTCTTC

d_gene: TRBD1
v_gene: TRBV19
abundance: NA
j_gene: TRBJ2-2
CDR3aa: CATSLTGGSVGELFF
CDR3nt: TGTGCCACCTCTCTGACAGGGGGCAGTGTCGGGGAGCTGTTTTTT

d_gene: NA
v_gene: TRBV11-2
abundance: NA
j_gene: TRBJ2-4
CDR3aa: CASTLETGRGRQYF
CDR3nt: TGTGCCAGCACCCTCGAGACCGGCCGGGGAAGACAGTACTTC

d_gene: NA
v_gene: TRBV2
abundance: few
j_gene: TRBJ2-3
CDR3aa: CASSRSSLTDTQYF
CDR3nt: TGTGCCAGCAGTCGGTCTAGCCTCACAGATACGCAGTATTTT

d_gene: TRBD1
v_gene: TRBV2
abundance: NA
j_gene: TRBJ2-6
CDR3aa: CASTTGGSGANVLTF
CDR3nt: TGTGCCAGCACCACAGGGGGCTCTGGGGCCAACGTCCTGACTTTC

d_gene: NA
v_gene: TRBV3-1/TRBV3-2
abundance: NA
j_gene: TRBJ2-3
CDR3aa: CASSPGGSTDTQYF
CDR3nt: TGTGCCAGCAGCCCCGGCGGGAGCACAGATACGCAGTATTTT

d_gene: NA
v_gene: TRBV9
abundance: NA
j_gene: TRBJ2-7
CDR3aa: CASSVDPQGPYEQYF
CDR3nt: TGTGCCAGCAGCGTAGATCCCCAGGGTCCCTACGAGCAGTACTTC

d_gene: NA
v_gene: TRBV28
abundance: NA
j_gene: TRBJ2-1
CDR3aa: CASEPPSVERQFF
CDR3nt: TGTGCCAGCGAACCCCCTTCGGTGGAGAGACAGTTCTTC

d_gene: NA
v_gene: TRBV5-1
abundance: NA
j_gene: TRBJ2-5
CDR3aa: CASSLQERETQYF
CDR3nt: TGCGCCAGCAGCTTGCAGGAGCGGGAGACCCAGTACTTC

d_gene: TRBD1
v_gene: TRBV25-1
abundance: NA
j_gene: TRBJ1-2
CDR3aa: CASSPGQHYGYTF
CDR3nt: TGTGCCAGCAGCCCGGGACAGCACTATGGCTACACCTTC

d_gene: NA
v_gene: TRBV11-1
abundance: NA
j_gene: TRBJ2-7
CDR3aa: CASSFQGQPNLYEQYF
CDR3nt: TGTGCCAGCAGCTTCCAGGGACAACCGAACCTCTACGAGCAGTACTTC

d_gene: TRBD1
v_gene: TRBV5-5
abundance: NA
j_gene: TRBJ2-7
CDR3aa: CASSKLQGSSSYEQYF
CDR3nt: TGTGCCAGCAGCAAATTACAGGGGTCAAGCTCCTACGAGCAGTACTTC

d_gene: NA
v_gene: TRBV6-5
abundance: few
j_gene: TRBJ2-4
CDR3aa: CASSTGTKNIQYF
CDR3nt: TGTGCCAGCAGTACCGGGACCAAAAACATTCAGTACTTC

d_gene: TRBD2
v_gene: TRBV6-1
abundance: NA
j_gene: TRBJ2-1
CDR3aa: CASSESGSGYNEQFF
CDR3nt: TGTGCCAGCAGTGAGAGCGGGAGTGGGTACAATGAGCAGTTCTTC

d_gene: NA
v_gene: TRBV9
abundance: NA
j_gene: TRBJ2-1
CDR3aa: CASSPRDISGAYNEQFF
CDR3nt: TGTGCCAGCAGCCCCCGGGACATTTCGGGCGCTTACAATGAGCAGTTCTTC

d_gene: TRBD2
v_gene: TRBV10-3
abundance: NA
j_gene: TRBJ2-5
CDR3aa: CAISDELAGTQETQYF
CDR3nt: TGTGCCATCAGTGACGAACTAGCGGGGACCCAAGAGACCCAGTACTTC

d_gene: NA
v_gene: TRBV4-1
abundance: NA
j_gene: TRBJ2-7
CDR3aa: CASSQERSAYEQYF
CDR3nt: TGCGCCAGCAGCCAAGAACGCTCAGCCTACGAGCAGTACTTC

d_gene: TRBD1
v_gene: TRBV6-1
abundance: NA
j_gene: TRBJ2-6
CDR3aa: CASSGTGVSSGANVLTF
CDR3nt: TGTGCCAGCAGTGGCACAGGGGTTAGCTCTGGGGCCAACGTCCTGACTTTC

d_gene: NA
v_gene: TRBV29-1
abundance: once
j_gene: TRBJ2-3
CDR3aa: CSVARDTQYF
CDR3nt: TGCAGCGTTGCCCGGGATACGCAGTATTTT

d_gene: NA
v_gene: TRBV7-9
abundance: NA
j_gene: TRBJ1-1
CDR3aa: CASSLLLLNTEAFF
CDR3nt: TGTGCCAGCAGCTTACTCCTATTGAACACTGAAGCTTTCTTT

d_gene: TRBD1
v_gene: TRBV2
abundance: NA
j_gene: TRBJ1-2
CDR3aa: CASSERDSNYGYTF
CDR3nt: TGTGCCAGCAGTGAACGGGACAGCAACTATGGCTACACCTTC

d_gene: NA
v_gene: TRBV4-3
abundance: few
j_gene: TRBJ1-1
CDR3aa: CASSRGTEAFF
CDR3nt: TGCGCCAGCAGCCGGGGGACAGAAGCTTTCTTT

d_gene: NA
v_gene: TRBV19
abundance: NA
j_gene: TRBJ1-6
CDR3aa: CASRPRLGGSNSPLHF
CDR3nt: TGTGCCAGTAGACCCCGGTTGGGAGGAAGTAATTCACCCCTCCACTTT

d_gene: NA
v_gene: TRBV30
abundance: NA
j_gene: TRBJ1-2
CDR3aa: CAWSDRDYGYTF
CDR3nt: TGTGCCTGGAGTGACAGGGATTATGGCTACACCTTC

d_gene: NA
v_gene: TRBV28
abundance: NA
j_gene: TRBJ1-6
CDR3aa: CASSRGSSYNSPLHF
CDR3nt: TGTGCCAGCAGTAGGGGAAGCTCCTATAATTCACCCCTCCACTTT

d_gene: TRBD1
v_gene: TRBV30
abundance: NA
j_gene: TRBJ1-5
CDR3aa: CAWSADRVSEPQHF
CDR3nt: TGTGCCTGGAGTGCGGACAGGGTGTCGGAGCCCCAGCATTTT

d_gene: NA
v_gene: TRBV20-1
abundance: NA
j_gene: TRBJ1-2
CDR3aa: CSARRGGYTF
CDR3nt: TGCAGTGCTAGGCGCGGTGGCTACACCTTC

d_gene: NA
v_gene: TRBV6-5
abundance: NA
j_gene: TRBJ1-2
CDR3aa: CASRLHLDRLYGYTF
CDR3nt: TGTGCCAGCAGACTACATCTGGACAGACTTTATGGCTACACCTTC

d_gene: NA
v_gene: TRBV5-1
abundance: NA
j_gene: TRBJ2-1
CDR3aa: CASSLQGGLSEQFF
CDR3nt: TGCGCCAGCAGCTTGCAGGGGGGTTTGTCTGAGCAGTTCTTC

d_gene: TRBD1
v_gene: TRBV11-2
abundance: NA
j_gene: TRBJ1-2
CDR3aa: CASSSGQGSLSGYTF
CDR3nt: TGTGCCAGCAGCTCCGGACAGGGGTCGCTTAGTGGCTACACCTTC

d_gene: NA
v_gene: TRBV7-2
abundance: few
j_gene: TRBJ2-5
CDR3aa: CASSLTAETQYF
CDR3nt: TGTGCCAGCAGCCTAACCGCGGAGACCCAGTACTTC

d_gene: NA
v_gene: TRBV28
abundance: NA
j_gene: TRBJ2-3
CDR3aa: CAGKQGWGTDTQYF
CDR3nt: TGTGCCGGGAAACAGGGTTGGGGCACAGATACGCAGTATTTT

d_gene: NA
v_gene: TRBV19
abundance: NA
j_gene: TRBJ1-2
CDR3aa: CASSITTLGYTF
CDR3nt: TGTGCCAGTAGTATCACGACTCTCGGCTACACCTTC